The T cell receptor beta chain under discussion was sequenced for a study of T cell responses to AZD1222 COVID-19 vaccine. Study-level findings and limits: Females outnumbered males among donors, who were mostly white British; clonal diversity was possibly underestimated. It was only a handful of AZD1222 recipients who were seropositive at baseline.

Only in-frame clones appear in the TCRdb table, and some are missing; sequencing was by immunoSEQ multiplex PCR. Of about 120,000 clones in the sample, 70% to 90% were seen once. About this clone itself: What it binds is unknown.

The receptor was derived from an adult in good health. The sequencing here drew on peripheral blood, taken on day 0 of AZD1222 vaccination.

CDR3 sequence reads: CASSPRTSGRRNEQFF. CDR3 sequence (DNA): TGTGCCAGCAGCCCACGGACTAGCGGGAGGAGGAATGAGCAGTTCTTC. The genes are TRBV5-4 and TRBJ2-1; 14 nucleotides line up with TRBD2. Germline V gene lookup returns CDR1 SGHNT and CDR2 YYREEE (reference sequence). J lost 7 bases, V lost 4 bases, and 7 bases had no gene match. The CDR3 totals 16 residues.